These T cell receptor beta chains were read from a single sample in a study of T cell responses to AZD1222 COVID-19 vaccine. The assay was immunoSEQ multiplex PCR, and TCRdb's table has in-frame clones only and misses some. This table holds 160,000 or so clones, over 90% found once. Sequencing used peripheral blood, obtained 28 days after the second AZD1222 dose. Receptors were obtained from an adult who received the AZD1222 COVID-19 vaccine. Both conserved end residues are part of each CDR3. The D gene is left open where the match is weak. The size of a clone is reported for some rows only, either as once, few or many, or as a class for expanded clones.

d_gene	v_gene	abundance	j_gene	CDR3nt	CDR3aa
TRBD2	TRBV27	-	TRBJ2-7	TGTGCCAGCAGTTTCGGGAGGGCCTACGAGCAGTACTTC	CASSFGRAYEQYF
-	TRBV28	-	TRBJ1-5	TGTGCCAGCAGTTTCAGGAATCAGCCCCAGCATTTT	CASSFRNQPQHF
-	TRBV14	-	TRBJ1-1	TGTGCCAGCAGCCGCTATCCAAACAGGAGAGGGGCTAACACTGAAGCTTTCTTT	CASSRYPNRRGANTEAFF
-	TRBV2	-	TRBJ2-7	TGTGCCAGCAGTGAATCCGGCGAGCAGTACTTC	CASSESGEQYF
-	TRBV5-6	-	TRBJ2-3	TGTGCCAGCAGCGGACCAGGGGCTCCGATCACAGATACGCAGTATTTT	CASSGPGAPITDTQYF
TRBD1	TRBV4-1	-	TRBJ1-6	TGCGCCAGCAGCCAAGATCTTGGGGTGGACAGGCCCAAGGGTTCACCCCTCCACTTT	CASSQDLGVDRPKGSPLHF
TRBD1	TRBV4-2	once	TRBJ1-4	TGTGCCAGCAGCCAAGCCTGGGACAGGGGGGGGCTAGGAACTAATGAAAAACTGTTTTTT	CASSQAWDRGGLGTNEKLFF
TRBD2	TRBV11-2	once	TRBJ2-4	TGTGCCAGCAGCTTTAGCGGGGGGAAGTACTTC	CASSFSGGKYF
-	TRBV3-1/TRBV3-2	-	TRBJ2-5	TGTGCCAGCAGCCCCGGGTTACAGGGGACCCAGTACTTC	CASSPGLQGTQYF
TRBD2	TRBV7-2	-	TRBJ2-1	TGTGCCAGCAGCAAGCTAGCGGGAGAGATGAATGAGCAGTTCTTC	CASSKLAGEMNEQFF
-	TRBV6-5	once	TRBJ2-7	TGTGCCAGCAAAACAAACTACGAGCAGTACTTC	CASKTNYEQYF
-	TRBV28	-	TRBJ1-5	TGTGCCAGCAGTTTATCCAGGTTTTTGGGGAGCATCGATCAGCCCCAGCATTTT	CASSLSRFLGSIDQPQHF
TRBD2	TRBV5-1	-	TRBJ2-3	TGCGCCAGCAGCAACGGACTAGCGGGAAGCACAGATACGCAGTATTTT	CASSNGLAGSTDTQYF
-	TRBV7-2	-	TRBJ2-7	TGTGCCAGCAGCTTAACAGGGAACCCTCGGGAGCAGTACTTC	CASSLTGNPREQYF
-	TRBV3-1/TRBV3-2	-	TRBJ1-2	TGTGCCAGCAGCCAAGATACCCTCAGGAACTATGGCTACACCTTC	CASSQDTLRNYGYTF
-	TRBV6-5	-	TRBJ2-7	TGTGCCAGCCGACCCCGAGCAGGGGGGTACGAGCAGTACTTC	CASRPRAGGYEQYF
-	TRBV5-6	-	TRBJ1-4	TGTGCCAGCAGCTTGGCCTCCCAGGGAGTGGGGGAAAAACTGTTTTTT	CASSLASQGVGEKLFF
-	TRBV5-8	-	TRBJ1-1	TGTGCCAGCAGCTTGGCCCCAGGCATGAACACTGAAGCTTTCTTT	CASSLAPGMNTEAFF
TRBD2	TRBV28	-	TRBJ2-1	TGTGCCAGCAGCGGTCGGGGGGTATCCTACAATGAGCAGTTCTTC	CASSGRGVSYNEQFF
TRBD2	TRBV28	-	TRBJ2-3	TGTGCCAGCAGTTTCACACCTGGACTAGCGGGAGGGGGAGATACGCAGTATTTT	CASSFTPGLAGGGDTQYF
-	TRBV10-2	-	TRBJ1-2	TGCGCCAGCAATGTAGGACCTGCTTATGGCTACACCTTC	CASNVGPAYGYTF
TRBD1	TRBV25-1	-	TRBJ2-7	TGTGCCAGCAGTGAATCGGGGACAGGGGCCGAGCAGTACTTC	CASSESGTGAEQYF
-	TRBV5-1	-	TRBJ2-7	TGCGCCAGCAGCTTGGCCTACGAGCAGTACTTC	CASSLAYEQYF
-	TRBV6-5	-	TRBJ1-1	TGTGCCAGCAGTCCTTCAGGGTTATCAGCTTTCTTT	CASSPSGLSAFF
-	TRBV7-9	few	TRBJ2-7	TGTGCCAGCAGCCCCTGGGGGGGGCCGACCTACGAGCAGTACTTC	CASSPWGGPTYEQYF
TRBD1	TRBV19	-	TRBJ1-5	TGTGCCAGTAGTATTTACGGACAGGGGGTTCTAGCCCAGCATTTT	CASSIYGQGVLAQHF
-	TRBV10-3	few	TRBJ1-2	TGTGCCATCGGCTCCAGTAACTATGGCTACACCTTC	CAIGSSNYGYTF
-	TRBV6-1	-	TRBJ1-1	TGTGCCAGCAGTGAATACACCATTCCCACTGAAGCTTTCTTT	CASSEYTIPTEAFF
TRBD1	TRBV5-1	-	TRBJ1-1	TGCGCCAGCAGCTTGGGACAGGGCTTCGGGGCTTTCTTT	CASSLGQGFGAFF